This TCR beta chain was recorded in a study of T cells in Graves' hyperthyroidism and ophthalmopathy. Findings of the study overall: Most clonotypes that expanded in the thyroid above 0.001 also showed up in blood.

This clonotype was observed many times. The antigen is unknown. Disease duration was under 3 months in the ophthalmopathy patients, who also had a Clinical Activity Score of at least 3 and a NOSPECS grade of at least 4. The CDR3 totals 15 residues. Germline lookup yields CDR1 MDHEN and CDR2 SYDVKM. The J segment lost 5 bases and the V segment lost 6 bases, leaving 10 bases of the junction unmatched. Template material for amplifying TCR beta CDR3 regions consisted of RNA transcripts. The TCR CDR3 was amplified in a first-round RT-PCR using the HTBI primer set. One entry per CDR3 protein, called by TCRdb with MiXCR from the multiplex PCR reads. This sample has 490,000 or so distinct CDR3 sequences; less than 25% occur once, and the top ten carry about half.

Sequencing input: blood. J is TRBJ1-5 and V is TRBV28, with 7 positions matching TRBD1. This clonotype was sampled from a woman aged 70-85 years with Graves' ophthalmopathy. The CDR3 sequence: CASREQGRPDQPQHF. The CDR3 DNA follows: TGTGCCAGCAGGGAACAGGGGCGCCCCGATCAGCCCCAGCATTTT.